Each of the 28 T cell receptor beta chains below was sequenced from the same sample in a study of control samples from healthy donors and cancer patients. TCRdb's table, derived via immunoSEQ multiplex PCR, lists solely in-frame clones and lacks some. This sample yields approximately 17,000 clones, of which roughly nine tenths are seen a single time; 25% to 40% belongs to the top ten. Sequenced: PBMCs. The receptors were sampled from a man aged 55-75 years with head and neck cancer.

The V and J genes are TRBV5-6 and TRBJ1-4; D remains unclear. V lost 6 bases to trimming and J lost 0 bases, with 6 bases between them. CDR3 size: 13 residues. The germline V gene encodes CDR1 SGHDT and CDR2 YYEEEE. CDR3 protein: CASTRTTNEKLFF. CDR3 coding DNA: TGTGCCAGCACACGTACAACTAATGAAAAACTGTTTTTT.

CDR3: CASSLGENTEAFF. As DNA, the CDR3 is TGCGCCAGCAGCTTGGGCGAGAACACTGAAGCTTTCTTT. The V and J genes are TRBV5-1 and TRBJ1-1; no firm D call. The CDR3 has 13 residues. With 0 bases removed from V and 1 base from J, the gap between germline ends came to 4 bases. Germline loops: CDR1 SGHRS, CDR2 YFSETQ.

The chain combines TRBV12-5 with TRBJ2-1; TRBD2 agrees at 9 bases. This CDR3 comprises 17 residues. Unmatched junction bases numbered 4, after V lost 1 base and J lost 0 bases. The germline gives CDR1 LGHNT, CDR2 FRNRAP. The chain's CDR3 is CASGLALAGSSYNEQFF. The CDR3 DNA is TGTGCTAGTGGTTTGGCCCTAGCGGGGAGCTCCTACAATGAGCAGTTCTTC. Filled out from reference TRBV12-5 and TRBJ2-1, the complete variable domain reads DARVTQTPRHKVTEMGQEVTMRCQPILGHNTVFWYRQTMMQGLELLAYFRNRAPLDDSGMPKDRFSAEMPDATLATLKIQPSEPRDSAVYFCASGLALAGSSYNEQFFGPGTRLTVL.

The chain has TRBV9 and TRBJ2-1; a weak D match, TRBD2 (6 bases). In germline, CDR1 is SGDLS, CDR2 YYNGEE. V lost 4 bases and J 2 bases, leaving 16 bases between the germline ends. The CDR3 has 16 residues. CDR3 in amino acids: CASSSGGLSTYNEQFF. The CDR3 DNA reads as TGTGCCAGCAGCTCCGGAGGACTATCAACCTACAATGAGCAGTTCTTC.

A single count supports this clone. This chain links TRBV15 with TRBJ2-3, with TRBD1 as a possible D gene (6 bases). Trimming left V 0 bases short and J 1 base short, with 17 bases between. The CDR3 contains 18 residues. From germline, CDR1 is LNHNV and CDR2 YYDKDF (reference sequence). The CDR3 is CATSRDRTGLGGTDTQYF. The DNA of the CDR3 is TGTGCCACCAGCAGAGATCGCACAGGGCTTGGGGGCACAGATACGCAGTATTTT.

V gene TRBV7-9 combines with J gene TRBJ1-6; TRBD1 might be the D (6 bases). This CDR3 comprises 15 residues. CDR1 is SEHNR, CDR2 FQNEAQ, per germline (reference sequence). Trimming cost V 0 bases and J 14 bases, with 17 bases left between them. The CDR3 DNA sequence: TGTGCCAGCAGCTTAGCAGGAACAGGGTCCGTCACCCTCCACTTT. This codes for CASSLAGTGSVTLHF. Together with reference TRBV7-9 and TRBJ1-6, the CDR3 gives the full variable domain: DTGVSQNPRHKITKRGQNVTFRCDPISEHNRLYWYRQTLGQGPEFLTYFQNEAQLEKSRLLSDRFSAERPKGSFSTLEIQRTEQGDSAMYLCASSLAGTGSVTLHFGNGTRLTVT.

The J gene is TRBJ2-1, the V gene TRBV9; 12 bases map to TRBD2. This CDR3 has 16 amino acids. CDR1 is SGDLS and CDR2 is YYNGEE in the germline V gene. Trimming removed 0 bases from V and 5 bases from J; junction bases left unmatched: 3. DNA for the CDR3: TGTGCCAGCAGCGTAGGCAGGACTAGCGGGGACAATGAGCAGTTCTTC. Protein product: CASSVGRTSGDNEQFF.

The chain links TRBV19 to TRBJ2-2; 11 nucleotides line up with TRBD1. Germline CDR1 reads LNHDA; CDR2 reads SQIVND (reference sequence). Losses at the gene ends were 5 bases for V and 0 bases for J; bases not matched to a gene: 2. The CDR3 extends over 16 amino acids. CDR3 region: CASSPGQGANTGELFF. CDR3 DNA: TGTGCCAGTAGTCCGGGACAGGGGGCGAACACCGGGGAGCTGTTTTTT.

This CDR3 reads CAISESVEVGSHEQYF. The CDR3 DNA sequence: TGTGCCATCAGTGAGTCCGTCGAGGTGGGCAGCCACGAGCAGTACTTC. The rearrangement uses TRBV10-3 and TRBJ2-7; D gene ambiguous. This CDR3 has 16 amino acids. Trimming shortened V by 0 bases and J by 5 bases, and 17 bases separated the two germline ends. CDR1 and CDR2 (germline): ENHRY, SYGVKD.

The gene calls are TRBV19 and TRBJ2-2; D is possibly TRBD1 (6 bases). V was shortened by 3 bases and J by 6 bases, with 14 bases between the two germline ends. CDR3 size: 15 residues. Germline CDR1 and CDR2: LNHDA and SQIVND (reference sequence). The CDR3 nucleotides read TGTGCCAGTAGTATTACAGGGATTGTGGCCGGGGAGCTGTTTTTT. This gives the protein CASSITGIVAGELFF.

The chain joins TRBV15 to TRBJ1-1; no clear D. The germline CDR1 and CDR2 sequences are LNHNV and YYDKDF (reference sequence). Trimming shortened V by 0 bases and J by 0 bases, and 11 bases separated the two germline ends. The CDR3 totals 16 residues. CDR3 residues: CATSRDQPGVNTEAFF. CDR3 in DNA: TGTGCCACCAGCAGAGATCAACCAGGAGTGAACACTGAAGCTTTCTTT.

The V call is TRBV7-2, the J call TRBJ2-1; D is uncertain. From germline, CDR1 is SGHTA and CDR2 FQGNSA. V was cut by 1 base and J by 2 bases, with 6 bases left in between. This CDR3 is built from 14 residues. The CDR3: CASSLVYAYNEQFF. CDR3 sequence (DNA): TGTGCCAGCAGCTTAGTCTACGCCTACAATGAGCAGTTCTTC.

The chain is built from TRBV9 and TRBJ1-6, with D possibly matching TRBD1 (5 bases). V was shortened by 0 bases and J by 10 bases, with 17 bases between the two germline ends. CDR3 length equals 16 residues. Germline CDR1 SGDLS, CDR2 YYNGEE. CDR3 coding DNA: TGTGCCAGCAGCGTAGTACCGGGCTTAAAGGGGTCACCCCTCCACTTT. It specifies CASSVVPGLKGSPLHF.

This clone was observed a few times. J is TRBJ1-1 and V is TRBV10-3; perhaps TRBD1 as D (5 bases). In germline, CDR1 is ENHRY, CDR2 SYGVKD. The CDR3 spans 15 residues. V was trimmed by 4 bases and J by 0 bases, leaving 12 bases between them. CDR3 nucleotide sequence: TGTGCCATCAGTGGGGGGAGTAACATGAACACTGAAGCTTTCTTT. It specifies CAISGGSNMNTEAFF.

CDR3 sequence (DNA): TGTGCCAGCAGCCAGGGGCCCTCCTACGAGCAGTACTTC. Amino acids: CASSQGPSYEQYF. This chain connects TRBV5-6 to TRBJ2-7, with D perhaps TRBD1 (6 bases). The CDR3 is 13 residues long. V lost 4 bases and J lost 0, with 8 bases in between. The V gene's germline CDR1 is SGHDT and CDR2 YYEEEE.

This clone was observed a single time. The chain has TRBV10-3 and TRBJ2-7; D remains unclear. V was shortened by 0 bases and J by 3 bases, with 3 bases between the two germline ends. CDR1 and CDR2 from the germline V gene are ENHRY and SYGVKD. CDR3 size: 12 residues. The CDR3 sequence: CAISESSYEQYF. The DNA of the CDR3 is TGTGCCATCAGTGAGTCGAGCTACGAGCAGTACTTC.

In this sample, this clone turned up once. The CDR3 coding sequence is TGTGCCAGCAGCCGACAGGGGGCGGAGTACATTCAGTACTTC. Protein: CASSRQGAEYIQYF. The V and J genes are TRBV27 and TRBJ2-4; 10 bases align to TRBD1. After removal of 6 bases from V and 8 bases from J, the junction contained 7 bases not matched to a gene. Germline loops: CDR1 MNHEY, CDR2 SMNVEV (reference sequence). The CDR3 contains 14 residues.

Only a few counts were recorded for this clone. The genes are TRBV5-1 and TRBJ2-7, with 8 bases matching TRBD1. The CDR3 runs 14 residues. Germline-derived CDR1 and CDR2 are SGHRS and YFSETQ. The ends lost 5 bases at V and 6 bases at J; junction bases unmatched: 10. The DNA for the CDR3 is TGCGCCAGCAGGGTAGGGCAGGGGGCTTCCGAGCAGTACTTC. It yields the protein CASRVGQGASEQYF.

This chain joins TRBV3-1 (or the pseudogene TRBV3-2) and TRBJ2-5; 8 nucleotides align to TRBD1. Germline V gene sequence: CDR1 LGHDT, CDR2 YNNKEL (reference sequence). V was clipped by 0 bases and J by 9 bases; unmatched bases: 15. The length of the CDR3 is 17 residues. The CDR3: CASSQERGTGLRAAQYF. CDR3 coding DNA: TGTGCCAGCAGCCAAGAAAGAGGGACAGGACTAAGAGCGGCCCAGTACTTC.

The V call is TRBV7-8, the J call TRBJ1-2, with a possible D match to TRBD1 (5 bases). Germline V gene sequence: CDR1 SGHVS, CDR2 FQNEAQ. This CDR3 spans 14 amino acids. The V end lost 0 bases, the J end lost 8 bases, and 13 bases lay between the germline ends. This chain's CDR3 is CASSLAGAPGGYTF. CDR3 in DNA: TGTGCCAGCAGCTTAGCTGGGGCCCCTGGCGGCTACACCTTC.

This chain links TRBV5-1 with TRBJ1-2; TRBD1 aligns across 7 bases. CDR1 is SGHRS, CDR2 YFSETQ, per germline. This CDR3 is built from 13 residues. Trimming at V came to 4 bases and at J to 6 bases, leaving 6 bases not matched to a gene. The CDR3 DNA follows: TGCGCCAGCAGCATGACAGGGACTCATGGCTACACCTTC. Translated: CASSMTGTHGYTF.

The chain is built from TRBV7-9 and TRBJ1-1; 7 bases fit TRBD1. Germline loops: CDR1 SEHNR, CDR2 FQNEAQ (reference sequence). Trimming took 5 bases from V and 7 from J; bases not matched to a gene: 7. CDR3 length equals 13 residues. DNA of the CDR3: TGTGCCAGCAGCCCAGGGGGGTTTAATGAAGCTTTCTTT. This gives the protein CASSPGGFNEAFF. Full variable domain (remainder filled in from reference TRBV7-9 and TRBJ1-1): DTGVSQNPRHKITKRGQNVTFRCDPISEHNRLYWYRQTLGQGPEFLTYFQNEAQLEKSRLLSDRFSAERPKGSFSTLEIQRTEQGDSAMYLCASSPGGFNEAFFGQGTRLTVV.

This rearrangement joins TRBV12-3 or TRBV12-4 to TRBJ2-2; D is unresolved. CDR3 length: 13 residues. V shed 1 base and J shed 3 bases, with 3 bases lying between them. The CDR3 DNA follows: TGTGCCAGCAGTTTAGGCTACACCGGGGAGCTGTTTTTT. Amino acid sequence: CASSLGYTGELFF.

Here the CDR3 DNA reads TGCAGCGTAGGCCAAGGGGGCACTGAAGCTTTCTTT. Translation: CSVGQGGTEAFF. The chain has TRBV29-1 and TRBJ1-1, with a weak D call TRBD1 (6 bases). With 6 bases removed from V and 4 bases from J, the gap between germline ends came to 12 bases. Germline V gene lookup returns CDR1 SQVTM and CDR2 ANQGSEA. The CDR3 covers 12 residues.

The gene calls are TRBV6-5 and TRBJ2-2; D may be TRBD2 (5 bases). With 7 bases removed from V and 6 bases from J, the gap between germline ends came to 18 bases. Per the germline V gene, CDR1 is MNHEY and CDR2 is SVGAGI. The CDR3 covers 15 residues. This CDR3 reads CASNTGVLGSGELFF. The CDR3, as DNA: TGTGCCAGCAACACCGGGGTTTTAGGGTCCGGGGAGCTGTTTTTT.

The CDR3 region has the DNA TGCGCCAGCAGACCCACAGGGGGGGATGGCTACACCTTC. It yields the protein CASRPTGGDGYTF. The chain carries TRBV10-2 and TRBJ1-2; TRBD1 matches at 8 bases. CDR3 size: 13 residues. J gave up 6 bases and V 6 bases, and 6 bases lay outside the gene matches. The V gene's germline CDR1 is WSHSY and CDR2 SAAADI.

This chain connects TRBV7-9 to TRBJ1-6; tentative D call: TRBD1 (5 bases). Per the germline V gene, CDR1 is SEHNR and CDR2 is FQNEAQ (reference sequence). CDR3 length equals 14 residues. Trimming took off 7 bases at V and 4 bases at J, with 11 bases between the two ends. Here the CDR3 reads CASMKTAYNSPLHF. The CDR3 DNA is TGTGCCAGCATGAAGACAGCTTATAATTCACCCCTCCACTTT.

The chain carries TRBV5-1 and TRBJ2-5; the match to TRBD2 covers 11 bases. The germline CDR1 and CDR2 sequences are SGHRS and YFSETQ. CDR3 length equals 19 residues. V was pared by 2 bases and J by 5 bases, with 17 bases of the junction left unmatched. This CDR3 is CASSFSWAPIAGGRETQYF. In nucleotides, the CDR3 is TGCGCCAGCAGCTTTTCCTGGGCCCCCATAGCGGGGGGGCGCGAGACCCAGTACTTC.